This T cell receptor beta chain appears in the sequencing data of a study of T cell responses to AZD1222 COVID-19 vaccine. Study-level information: Pooling was applied to second doses at about 4 or about 12 weeks.

The method was immunoSEQ multiplex PCR; TCRdb's version includes in-frame clones alone and lacks a portion of them. The data hold around 150,000 clones, with around four fifths observed a single time. This clone appeared a few times. Its cognate antigen is unknown. CDR3 size: 14 residues. V gave up 6 bases and J gave up 3 bases, with 12 bases separating them. Germline CDR1 MDHEN, CDR2 SYDVKM. Study findings and constraints: Vaccine-associated CD4 TCRs ranged over spike, dominating at 160-218 and 743-854.

The starting material was peripheral blood, obtained on day 0 of AZD1222 vaccination. The J gene is TRBJ1-5, the V gene TRBV28; no reliable D call. This clonotype was sampled from an adult in good health. The CDR3 is CASSPGVNNQPQHF. CDR3 coding DNA: TGTGCCAGCAGCCCAGGCGTTAACAATCAGCCCCAGCATTTT.